The 8 T cell receptor beta chains listed next were all sequenced from one sample in a study of tissue T cells after allogeneic stem cell transplantation. Profiled with immunoSEQ multiplex PCR; TCRdb holds only in-frame clones, not every one. Altogether approximately 22,000 clones are present, 72% being singletons, with the ten largest covering roughly 0.66%. The material sequenced was spleen. The receptors originated from a female BALB/c mouse in good health. Strain haplotype at MHC: H2-d.

Regarding this clone: These gene names are mouse names. The covered CDR3 bases are TGTGCCAGCAGTCCGGGACTGGGGGGCAGTGCAGAAACGCTGTAT. Amino acid sequence: CASSPGLGGSAETLY. The full CDR3 protein reads CASSPGLGGSAETLYF. J is TRBJ2-3 and V is TRBV24; 12 positions agree with TRBD2. The read halts 1 residue ahead of the CDR3 end, with the missing end drawn from the germline J gene. V lost 4 bases to trimming and J lost 0 bases; unmatched junction nucleotides: 2. This CDR3 contains 16 residues. CDR1 and CDR2 (germline): KGHTA, FRNEEI.

Comments on this clone: Gene names are the mouse ones. The CDR3 extends 1 residue past the end of the read, so its final part is completed from the germline J gene. The V and J genes are TRBV4 and TRBJ2-3; D is possibly TRBD1 or TRBD2 (5 bases each). This CDR3 region has 15 residues. V was cut by 4 bases and J by 3 bases, with 14 bases left in between. The V gene's germline CDR1 is LGHDT and CDR2 YNNKQL (reference sequence). This chain's CDR3 is CASSSGAEHAETLYF. Partial CDR3 DNA: TGTGCCAGCAGCTCCGGGGCCGAACACGCAGAAACGCTGTAT.

In regard to this clone: These gene names are mouse names. With the read ending 1 residue before the CDR3 end, the germline J gene is used to fill in that end. The chain links TRBV13-2 to TRBJ2-7; 12 nucleotides agree with TRBD2. Trimming cost V 4 bases and J 3 bases; bases outside gene matches: 2. From germline, CDR1 is NNHNN and CDR2 SYGAGS (reference sequence). The CDR3 loop spans 14 amino acids. The sequenced part of the CDR3 DNA is TGTGCCAGCGGTTTGGGACTGGGGGGCTATGAACAGTAC. Translating gives CASGLGLGGYEQY. The whole CDR3 sequence is CASGLGLGGYEQYF.

With regard to this clone: Gene names denote mouse genes. The read terminates 1 residue before the CDR3 end, so the remaining end is supplied by the germline J gene. The gene calls are TRBV13-2 and TRBJ2-3; 14 bases are shared with TRBD2. CDR1 is NNHNN, CDR2 SYGAGS, per germline (reference sequence). V lost 2 bases and J lost 2; bases outside the gene matches: 4. There are 17 residues in the CDR3. CDR3: CASGEGLGGRFAETLYF. The sequenced part of the CDR3 DNA is TGTGCCAGCGGTGAGGGACTGGGGGGGCGCTTTGCAGAAACGCTGTAT.

Comments on this clone: Mouse names are used for the genes. The read comes to an end 1 residue before the CDR3 does, leaving the germline J gene to fill in the end. V is TRBV13-1 and J is TRBJ2-3; the D gene is possibly TRBD2 (6 bases). The V gene lost 3 bases and the J gene lost 0 bases, with 8 bases spanning the gap. This CDR3 comprises 14 residues. Germline V gene sequence: CDR1 NSHNY, CDR2 SYGAGN. The CDR3 is CASSGGTSAETLYF. The sequenced part of the CDR3 DNA is TGTGCCAGCAGTGGCGGGACTAGTGCAGAAACGCTGTAT.

About this clone itself: The gene symbols are mouse symbols. With the read ending 1 residue before the CDR3 end, the germline J gene is used to fill in that end. The genes are TRBV13-3 and TRBJ1-4; 8 bases are a match to TRBD1. Germline V gives CDR1 NNHDY, CDR2 SYVADS. Losses at the gene ends were 0 bases for V and 0 bases for J; bases not matched to a gene: 4. CDR3 length: 17 amino acids. The part of the CDR3 DNA that was read is TGTGCCAGCAGTGATGCTAACAGGGGGTTTTCCAACGAAAGATTATTT. Protein product: CASSDANRGFSNERLF. The whole CDR3 protein is CASSDANRGFSNERLFF.

Note on this clone: Germline and genes here are mouse. The CDR3: CASSLGAEQFF. CDR3 DNA (partial): TGTGCCAGCAGCTTGGGGGCTGAGCAGTTC. The chain joins TRBV5 to TRBJ2-1; weak D call: TRBD2 (5 bases). The read is 1 residue too short to cover the CDR3 end, so that end is filled in from the germline J gene. From germline, CDR1 is LGHNA and CDR2 YNLKQL (reference sequence). This CDR3 contains 11 residues. Trimming shortened V by 5 bases and J by 7 bases, and 6 bases separated the two germline ends.

The table lists this clone with a count of one. Gene and germline names: mouse. The CDR3 end is not reached by the read, which stops 1 residue before it; the germline J gene fills it in. The gene calls are TRBV1 and TRBJ1-4; perhaps TRBD1 as D (5 bases). CDR1 and CDR2 (germline): NSQYPW, LRSPGD (reference sequence). This CDR3 contains 14 residues. Trimming removed 1 base from V and 3 bases from J, with 6 bases in between. CDR3 DNA, as far as it was read: TGCACCTGCAGTGCAGGGACACCCAACGAAAGATTATTT. Protein: CTCSAGTPNERLF. The whole CDR3 is CTCSAGTPNERLFF.